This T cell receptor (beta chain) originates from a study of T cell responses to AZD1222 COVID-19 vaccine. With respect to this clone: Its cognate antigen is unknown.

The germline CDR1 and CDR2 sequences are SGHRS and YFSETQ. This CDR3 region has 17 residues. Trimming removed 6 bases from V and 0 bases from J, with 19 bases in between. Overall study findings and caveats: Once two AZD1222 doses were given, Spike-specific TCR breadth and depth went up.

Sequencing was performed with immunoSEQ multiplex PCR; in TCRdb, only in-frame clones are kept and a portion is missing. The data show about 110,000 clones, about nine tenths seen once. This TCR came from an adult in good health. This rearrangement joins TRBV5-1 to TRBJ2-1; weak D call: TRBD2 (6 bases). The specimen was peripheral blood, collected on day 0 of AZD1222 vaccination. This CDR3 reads CASNLDGGGSSYNEQFF. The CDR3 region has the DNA TGCGCCAGCAATCTTGACGGTGGGGGGTCCTCCTACAATGAGCAGTTCTTC.